The TCR beta chain described here comes from a study of cytomegalovirus exposure and HLA in healthy donors. Study summary: The 130 or so validation repertoires, a later analysis reported, used the same platform as the 666 first-cohort repertoires.

Findings of the study overall: The TCR clusters that emerged in the first cohort tended, a later analysis found, to co-occur in the 120 or so validation repertoires.

Concerning this clone itself: Its antigen is not known.

The method was immunoSEQ multiplex PCR; TCRdb's version includes in-frame clones alone and lacks a portion of them. The data contain tens of thousands of clones, roughly 87% of them singletons. The germline V gene has CDR1 PRHDT and CDR2 FYEKMQ (reference sequence). The CDR3 length is 14 residues. J lost 5 bases, V lost 5 bases, and 6 bases had no gene match. The gene calls are TRBV13 and TRBJ2-7; 10 bases are shared with TRBD2. Sequencing was done on a sample of PBMCs. This clonotype was sampled from a woman in her late teens or twenties in good health and CMV-seronegative. CDR3 in DNA: TGTGCCAGCAGCGGGGGACTAGCGATGGACGAGCAGTACTTC. Protein: CASSGGLAMDEQYF. Drawing the rest from reference TRBV13 and TRBJ2-7, the complete variable domain is AAGVIQSPRHLIKEKRETATLKCYPIPRHDTVYWYQQGPGQDPQFLISFYEKMQSDKGSIPDRFSAQQFSDYHSELNMSSLELGDSALYFCASSGGLAMDEQYFGPGTRLTVT.